This is a list of T cell receptor beta chains from one sample in a study of T cell responses to AZD1222 COVID-19 vaccine. The data were produced by immunoSEQ multiplex PCR, yet TCRdb's version contains in-frame clones alone and is incomplete. Of about 150,000 clones in the sample, approximately 91% were seen once. Sequenced here: peripheral blood, sampled 28 days after the second AZD1222 dose. The receptors derive from an adult who received the AZD1222 COVID-19 vaccine. Each CDR3 is given with its conserved first and last residue. D genes are given only for firm matches. Expanded clones are given a class, and other clones once, few, many or no size at all.

v_gene	d_gene	j_gene	abundance	CDR3nt	CDR3aa
TRBV4-1	NA	TRBJ1-5	NA	TGCGCCAGCAGCCGGTTGGGATTAGGCGATCAGCCCCAGCATTTT	CASSRLGLGDQPQHF
TRBV6-1	TRBD2	TRBJ2-5	NA	TGTGCCAGCAGTGAATTGGCGGGAGCAGAGACCCAGTACTTC	CASSELAGAETQYF
TRBV6-1	NA	TRBJ1-1	once	TGTGCCAGCAGTGAAGGTGCGGGAAACACTGAAGCTTTCTTT	CASSEGAGNTEAFF
TRBV19	NA	TRBJ1-2	NA	TGTGCCAGTAGTATGGGGTCTCTAAACTATGGCTACACCTTC	CASSMGSLNYGYTF
TRBV9	NA	TRBJ1-1	NA	TGTGCCAGCAGCGTAGAAGGGGCCACTGAAGCTTTCTTT	CASSVEGATEAFF
TRBV2	NA	TRBJ1-1	NA	TGTGCCAGCAAAGAGGGGGTCCTGGCTGAAGCTTTCTTT	CASKEGVLAEAFF
TRBV3-1/TRBV3-2	NA	TRBJ2-1	NA	TGTGCCAGCAGCCCCCTAATCTTACACAATGAGCAGTTCTTC	CASSPLILHNEQFF
TRBV27	TRBD2	TRBJ2-2	NA	TGTGCCAGCAGTTTACGCAGCGGGGGGTCCAACGGGGAGCTGTTTTTT	CASSLRSGGSNGELFF
TRBV14	NA	TRBJ2-5	NA	TGTGCCAGCAGCCGATATGCCGGGACTTGGGGGGAGACCCAGTACTTC	CASSRYAGTWGETQYF
TRBV7-9	TRBD2	TRBJ2-7	NA	TGTGCCAGCAGCTTATGGCTAGCGGGAGTTTACGAGCAGTACTTC	CASSLWLAGVYEQYF
TRBV27	NA	TRBJ2-5	NA	TGTGCCAGCAGTTTATCGAGGATTCGGGAGACCCAGTACTTC	CASSLSRIRETQYF
TRBV25-1	TRBD1	TRBJ1-5	once	TGTGCCAGCAGCGCACTCGACAGGGATGAACAGCCCCAGCATTTT	CASSALDRDEQPQHF
TRBV28	NA	TRBJ2-7	NA	TGTGCCAGCAGTTTTGCTACCCCGTACGAGCAGTACTTC	CASSFATPYEQYF
TRBV16	NA	TRBJ1-2	NA	TGTGCCAGCAGCCAGTCCAACTATGGCTACACCTTC	CASSQSNYGYTF
TRBV3-1/TRBV3-2	NA	TRBJ2-1	NA	TGTGCCAGCAGCCACCCCGGGGGGCCCGCCTACAATGAGCAGTTCTTC	CASSHPGGPAYNEQFF
TRBV27	TRBD2	TRBJ2-1	NA	TGTGCCAGCAGACTACTAGCGGGAGTTTTGGGCAATGAGCAGTTCTTC	CASRLLAGVLGNEQFF
TRBV3-1/TRBV3-2	NA	TRBJ2-1	NA	TGTGCCAGCAGCCCGGACTCACGCTACAATGAGCAGTTCTTC	CASSPDSRYNEQFF
TRBV13	NA	TRBJ2-6	NA	TGTGCCAGCAGCTCACAGGGCGGGGGGGCCAACGTCCTGACTTTC	CASSSQGGGANVLTF
TRBV9	TRBD1	TRBJ1-3	NA	TGTGCCAGCAGCATAACAGGGGGCTCTGGAAACACCATATATTTT	CASSITGGSGNTIYF
TRBV5-8	NA	TRBJ1-1	NA	TGTGCCAGCAGCTTAGCTGAAGCTTTCTTT	CASSLAEAFF
TRBV5-1	NA	TRBJ2-1	NA	TGCGCCAGCAGCCCGACGACAGATTCCTACAATGAGCAGTTCTTC	CASSPTTDSYNEQFF
TRBV6-6	NA	TRBJ2-3	NA	TGTGCCAGCAGTTACTCGGACACAGATACGCAGTATTTT	CASSYSDTDTQYF
TRBV7-8	NA	TRBJ1-2	few	TGTGCCAGCAGCCTTACTTTTAGCGGTTATGGCTACACCTTC	CASSLTFSGYGYTF
TRBV12-5	NA	TRBJ2-2	NA	TGTGCTAGTGGTTTGGTCCCCGGGTGGAGGGCCCCCGGGGAGCTGTTTTTT	CASGLVPGWRAPGELFF
TRBV20-1	NA	TRBJ1-2	few	TGCAGTGCTAGTTTTTATGGCCGCGGGGGGTACTATGGCTACACCTTC	CSASFYGRGGYYGYTF
TRBV6-5	NA	TRBJ1-1	NA	TGTGCCAGCAGCCTCGGGGGGACTCACACTGAAGCTTTCTTT	CASSLGGTHTEAFF
TRBV9	NA	TRBJ1-6	NA	TGTGCCAGCAGCACCACGGGAAATTCACCCCTCCACTTT	CASSTTGNSPLHF
TRBV14	NA	TRBJ2-7	NA	TGTGCCAGCAGCCAAGTCCGGACAGCGGAACAGTACTTC	CASSQVRTAEQYF
TRBV7-9	TRBD2	TRBJ2-1	NA	TGTGCCAGCAGCCCGGGACTAGCGAGAGACTACAATGAGCAGTTCTTC	CASSPGLARDYNEQFF
TRBV14	NA	TRBJ2-4	once	TGTGCCAGCAGCCAAGCCGGAAACATTCAGTACTTC	CASSQAGNIQYF
TRBV9	NA	TRBJ1-3	NA	TGTGCCAGCAGCGCAGCCCTGGGGGCAGGGCTTTTCTATTTT	CASSAALGAGLFYF
TRBV3-1/TRBV3-2	TRBD2	TRBJ2-7	NA	TGTGCCAGCAGCCAGATGGCGGGGGTGGGCGAGCAGTACTTC	CASSQMAGVGEQYF
TRBV6-5	TRBD2	TRBJ2-7	NA	TGTGCCAGCAGTACTGTAGCGGGAGGGGGAGAGCAGTACTTC	CASSTVAGGGEQYF
TRBV30	NA	TRBJ1-2	once	TGTGCCTGGACGCAGGGCACCCTACTTTATGGCTACACCTTC	CAWTQGTLLYGYTF
TRBV28	NA	TRBJ2-7	NA	TGTGCCAGCAGTTTTTCCTACGAGCAGTACTTC	CASSFSYEQYF
TRBV6-1	NA	TRBJ1-6	NA	TGTGCCAGCAGTGAAACCCTCAGGGCACTGAGGAATTCACCCCTCCACTTT	CASSETLRALRNSPLHF